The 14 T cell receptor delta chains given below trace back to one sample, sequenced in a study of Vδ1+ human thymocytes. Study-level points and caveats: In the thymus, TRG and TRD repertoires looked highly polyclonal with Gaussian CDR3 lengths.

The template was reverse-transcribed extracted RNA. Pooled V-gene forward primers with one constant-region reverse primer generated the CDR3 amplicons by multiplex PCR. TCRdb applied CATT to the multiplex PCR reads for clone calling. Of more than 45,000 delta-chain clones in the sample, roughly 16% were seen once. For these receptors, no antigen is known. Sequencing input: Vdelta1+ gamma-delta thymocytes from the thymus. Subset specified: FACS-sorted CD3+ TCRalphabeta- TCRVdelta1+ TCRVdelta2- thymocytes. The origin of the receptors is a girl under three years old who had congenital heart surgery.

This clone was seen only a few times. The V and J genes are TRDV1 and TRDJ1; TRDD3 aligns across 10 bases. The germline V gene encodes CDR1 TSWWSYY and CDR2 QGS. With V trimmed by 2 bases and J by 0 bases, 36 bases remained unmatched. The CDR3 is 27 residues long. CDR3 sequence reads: CALGEEEQSGPQREPYWGISYTDKLIF. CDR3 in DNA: TGTGCTCTTGGGGAAGAGGAACAGTCGGGTCCTCAAAGGGAACCGTACTGGGGGATTTCGTACACCGATAAACTCATCTTT.

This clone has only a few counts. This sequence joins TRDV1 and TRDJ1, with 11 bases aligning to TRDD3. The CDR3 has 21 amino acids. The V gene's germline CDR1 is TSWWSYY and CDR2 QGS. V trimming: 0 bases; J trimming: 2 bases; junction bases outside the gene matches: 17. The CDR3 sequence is CALGELAGYWGIKWGTDKLIF. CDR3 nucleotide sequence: TGTGCTCTTGGGGAACTAGCAGGGTACTGGGGGATAAAGTGGGGAACCGATAAACTCATCTTT.

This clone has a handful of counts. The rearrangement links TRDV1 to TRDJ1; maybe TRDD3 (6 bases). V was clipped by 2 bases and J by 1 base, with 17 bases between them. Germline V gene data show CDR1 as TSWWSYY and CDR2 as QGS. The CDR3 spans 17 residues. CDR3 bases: TGTGCTCTTGGGGAATTACGGGGGACCTGTTGCACCGATAAACTCATCTTT. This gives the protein CALGELRGTCCTDKLIF.

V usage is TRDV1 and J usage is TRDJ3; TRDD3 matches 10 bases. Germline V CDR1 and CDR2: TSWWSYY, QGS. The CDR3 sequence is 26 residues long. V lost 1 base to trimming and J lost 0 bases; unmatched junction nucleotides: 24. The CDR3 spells CALGEHPTNDEYWGISSSWDTRQMFF. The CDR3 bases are TGTGCTCTTGGGGAACATCCTACGAATGATGAGTACTGGGGGATTTCTAGCTCCTGGGACACCCGACAGATGTTTTTC.

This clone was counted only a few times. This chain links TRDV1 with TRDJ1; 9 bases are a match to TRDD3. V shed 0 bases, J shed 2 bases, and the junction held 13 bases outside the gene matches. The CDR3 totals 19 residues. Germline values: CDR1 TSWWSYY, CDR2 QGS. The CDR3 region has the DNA TGTGCTCTTGGGGAACTCCTACAGGGAGTGGGGGATAATACCGATAAACTCATCTTT. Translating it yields CALGELLQGVGDNTDKLIF.

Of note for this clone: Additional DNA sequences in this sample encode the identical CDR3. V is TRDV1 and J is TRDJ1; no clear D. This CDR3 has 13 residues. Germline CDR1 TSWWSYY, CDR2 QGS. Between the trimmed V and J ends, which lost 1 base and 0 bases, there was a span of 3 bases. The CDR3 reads CALGEPYTDKLIF. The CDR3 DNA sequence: TGTGCTCTTGGGGAACCGTACACCGATAAACTCATCTTT.

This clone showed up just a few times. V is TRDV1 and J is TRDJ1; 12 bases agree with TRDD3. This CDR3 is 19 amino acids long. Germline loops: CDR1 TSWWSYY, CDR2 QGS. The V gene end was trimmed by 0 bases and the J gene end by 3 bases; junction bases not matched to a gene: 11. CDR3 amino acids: CALGELGLLLGDTPDKLIF. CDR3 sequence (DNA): TGTGCTCTTGGGGAACTTGGACTCTTACTGGGGGATACCCCCGATAAACTCATCTTT.

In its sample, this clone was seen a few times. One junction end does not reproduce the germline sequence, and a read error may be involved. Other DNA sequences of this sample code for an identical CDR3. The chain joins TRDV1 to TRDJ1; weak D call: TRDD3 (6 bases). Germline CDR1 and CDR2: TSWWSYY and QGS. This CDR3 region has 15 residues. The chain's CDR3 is CALGELIRGTDKLIF. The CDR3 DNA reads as TGTGCTCTTGGGGAGCTGATACGGGGCACCGATAAGCTCATCTTT.

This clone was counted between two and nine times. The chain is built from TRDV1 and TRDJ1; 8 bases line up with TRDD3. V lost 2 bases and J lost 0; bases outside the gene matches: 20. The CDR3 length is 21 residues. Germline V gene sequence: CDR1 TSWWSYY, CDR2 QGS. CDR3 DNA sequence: TGTGCTCTTGGGGAAATTGAGGTTAAATCCTGGGGGACTCCCTACACCGATAAACTCATCTTT. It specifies CALGEIEVKSWGTPYTDKLIF.

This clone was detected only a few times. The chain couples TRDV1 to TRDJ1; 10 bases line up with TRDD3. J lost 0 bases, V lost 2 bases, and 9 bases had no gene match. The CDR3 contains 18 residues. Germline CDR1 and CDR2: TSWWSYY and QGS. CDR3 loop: CALGESVGDTTYTDKLIF. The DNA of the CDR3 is TGTGCTCTTGGGGAATCTGTGGGGGATACCACGTACACCGATAAACTCATCTTT.

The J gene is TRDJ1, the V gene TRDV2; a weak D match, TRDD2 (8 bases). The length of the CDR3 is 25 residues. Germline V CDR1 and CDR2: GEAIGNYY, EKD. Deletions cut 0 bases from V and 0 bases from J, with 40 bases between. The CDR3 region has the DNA TGTGCCTGTGACACCTTTCCCTACTTCCTACGATGTTGCTTTGGGATACATAGGTACACCGATAAACTCATCTTT. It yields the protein CACDTFPYFLRCCFGIHRYTDKLIF.

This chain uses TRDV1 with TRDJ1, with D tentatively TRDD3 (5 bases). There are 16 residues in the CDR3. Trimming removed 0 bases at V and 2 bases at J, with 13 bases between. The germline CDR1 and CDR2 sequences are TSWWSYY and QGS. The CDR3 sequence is CALGELFGGGTDKLIF. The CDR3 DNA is TGTGCTCTTGGGGAACTTTTCGGCGGGGGGACCGATAAACTCATCTTT.

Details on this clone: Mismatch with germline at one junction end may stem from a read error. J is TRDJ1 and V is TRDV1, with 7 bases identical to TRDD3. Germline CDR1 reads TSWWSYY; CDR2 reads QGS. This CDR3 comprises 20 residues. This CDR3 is CALGELVCAGGPLYTNKLIF. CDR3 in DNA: TGTGCTCTTGGGGAACTAGTCTGCGCTGGGGGTCCACTGTACACCAATAAACTCATCTTT.

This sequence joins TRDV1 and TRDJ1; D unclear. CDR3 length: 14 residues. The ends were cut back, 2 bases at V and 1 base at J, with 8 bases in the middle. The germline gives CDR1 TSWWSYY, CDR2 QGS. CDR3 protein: CALGEYKGTDKLIF. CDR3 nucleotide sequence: TGTGCTCTTGGGGAATATAAAGGCACCGATAAACTCATCTTT.